The T cell receptor beta chain under discussion was sequenced for a study of T cells in Graves' hyperthyroidism and ophthalmopathy. Overall study context: Any treatment followed the collection of peripheral blood at initial diagnosis.

The CDR3 has 14 amino acids. V was trimmed by 2 bases and J by 4 bases, leaving 9 bases between them. The study, taken as a whole, reports: Ophthalmopathy and stable hyperthyroidism were told apart by a 13 V-J model.

Patients affected by ophthalmopathy presented a Clinical Activity Score of at least 3, a NOSPECS grade of at least 4, and disease duration below 3 months. RNA transcripts provided the source from which TCR beta CDR3 regions were amplified. HTBI primers were used for first-round RT-PCR of the TCR CDR3. TCRdb recomputed calls from the multiplex PCR reads with MiXCR, one row per CDR3 protein. This table holds approximately 400,000 distinct CDR3 sequences, more than 12% found once. Regarding this clonotype: Its antigen is undetermined.

Sequencing input: blood. The V gene is TRBV12-3 or TRBV12-4, the J gene TRBJ1-3, with no clear D. This clonotype originated in a man aged 45-65 years with Graves' ophthalmopathy. The CDR3 loop reads CASSLSGMGNTIYF. Here the CDR3 DNA reads TGTGCCAGCAGTTTATCTGGGATGGGAAACACCATATATTTT.